Listed here are 18 T cell receptor beta chains from one sample, sequenced in a study of blood T cell repertoires in COVID-19. Method: immunoSEQ multiplex PCR; TCRdb's copy keeps in-frame clones and lacks some. The sample lists 50,000 or so clones; 90% to 95% were seen once. The material sequenced was peripheral blood. Receptors originate from a woman aged 80 or over with acute or convalescent COVID-19.

The V and J genes are TRBV11-3 and TRBJ1-1; D gene unclear. V gave up 3 bases and J gave up 1 base, with 24 bases separating them. From germline, CDR1 is SGHNT and CDR2 YENEEA. The length of the CDR3 is 19 residues. The CDR3 DNA reads TGTGCCAGCAGCTTGTGTCCCCGGGATCGGGAAGAACAGAACACTGAAGCTTTCTTT. Residues: CASSLCPRDREEQNTEAFF.

The chain joins TRBV11-2 to TRBJ2-7; D might be TRBD2 (5 bases). Germline CDR1 SGHAT, CDR2 FQNNGV. This CDR3 has 14 amino acids. V shed 4 bases and J shed 12 bases, with 22 bases lying between them. The CDR3 reads CASSSKRTIETPYF. CDR3 sequence (DNA): TGTGCCAGCAGCTCCAAGCGGACGATCGAGACGCCGTACTTC.

The rearrangement joins TRBV19 to TRBJ2-1, with 7 nucleotides matching TRBD2. J gave up 3 bases and V 7 bases, and 6 bases lay outside the gene matches. Germline-derived CDR1 and CDR2 are LNHDA and SQIVND (reference sequence). The CDR3 runs to 14 residues. The CDR3 bases are TGTGCCAGTACCGGGGGGAGGGACTACAATGAGCAGTTCTTC. Its protein product is CASTGGRDYNEQFF.

The V gene is TRBV27, the J gene TRBJ2-7; 13 bases match TRBD2. The junction had 7 bases not matched to a gene; V was cut back by 5 bases and J by 3 bases. The CDR3 runs 16 residues. The germline gives CDR1 MNHEY, CDR2 SMNVEV (reference sequence). The CDR3 DNA reads as TGTGCCAGCAGTCGTACCCGGACTAGCGGGAGCTACGAGCAGTACTTC. This gives the protein CASSRTRTSGSYEQYF.

The V call is TRBV19, the J call TRBJ1-5; 7 bases match TRBD1. The CDR3 is made up of 15 amino acids. The V gene end was trimmed by 1 base and the J gene end by 4 bases; junction bases not matched to a gene: 4. Per germline, CDR1 LNHDA and CDR2 SQIVND (reference sequence). CDR3 nucleotide sequence: TGTGCCAGTAGTATAGCCGGGACAGCTAATCAGCCCCAGCATTTT. This encodes CASSIAGTANQPQHF. Full variable domain (missing parts from reference TRBV19 and TRBJ1-5): DGGITQSPKYLFRKEGQNVTLSCEQNLNHDAMYWYRQDPGQGLRLIYYSQIVNDFQKGDIAEGYSVSREKKESFPLTVTSAQKNPTAFYLCASSIAGTANQPQHFGDGTRLSIL.

The chain combines TRBV7-6 with TRBJ1-1; TRBD1 matches at 9 bases. Trimming removed 5 bases from V and 4 bases from J; junction bases left unmatched: 5. Per the germline V gene, CDR1 is SGHVS and CDR2 is FNYEAQ. This CDR3 comprises 14 residues. CDR3 coding DNA: TGTGCCAGCAGCGAACAGGGGGCGGGCACTGAAGCTTTCTTT. It encodes CASSEQGAGTEAFF.

This clone was seen once. The rearrangement uses TRBV7-6 and TRBJ2-7, with D tentatively TRBD2 (6 bases). CDR3 size: 18 residues. Germline CDR1 reads SGHVS; CDR2 reads FNYEAQ. V lost 1 base, J lost 4 bases, and 23 bases lay in between. CDR3 residues: CASSLGRGGMVGTYEQYF. DNA of the CDR3: TGTGCCAGCAGCTTAGGTAGGGGCGGGATGGTCGGCACGTACGAGCAGTACTTC.

The table lists this clone with a count of one. The chain couples TRBV11-3 to TRBJ2-3; 7 bases line up with TRBD2. V shed 3 bases, J shed 2 bases, and the junction held 8 bases outside the gene matches. The CDR3 totals 16 residues. CDR1 is SGHNT and CDR2 is YENEEA in the germline V gene. The CDR3 DNA follows: TGTGCCAGCAGCTTCGGCCTGGCGGGAGTCACAGATACGCAGTATTTT. Translated: CASSFGLAGVTDTQYF.

This clone was recorded once. The J gene is TRBJ2-1, the V gene TRBV5-6; 7 bases align to TRBD2. Germline lookup yields CDR1 SGHDT and CDR2 YYEEEE. The CDR3 has 16 residues. The V segment lost 0 bases and the J segment 4 bases; nucleotides outside the gene matches: 7. The CDR3 DNA sequence: TGTGCCAGCAGCTTGGGAGGCGGGAGTCGATACAATGAGCAGTTCTTC. Its translation is CASSLGGGSRYNEQFF.

The rearrangement links TRBV7-9 to TRBJ1-6, with D unresolved. The V end was cut by 5 bases, the J end by 8 bases, with 10 bases between. The length of the CDR3 is 13 residues. Germline V gene data show CDR1 as SEHNR and CDR2 as FQNEAQ (reference sequence). The CDR3 bases are TGTGCCAGCAGCAAGACCCGGGATTCACCCCTCCACTTT. Translation: CASSKTRDSPLHF.

The CDR3 region is CASSFGRLAGGNEQFF. The CDR3, as DNA: TGTGCCAGCAGCTTTGGGCGACTAGCTGGAGGCAATGAGCAGTTCTTC. This chain joins TRBV7-9 and TRBJ2-1, with 7 bases identical to TRBD2. The germline V gene has CDR1 SEHNR and CDR2 FQNEAQ (reference sequence). V lost 3 bases to trimming and J lost 6 bases; unmatched junction nucleotides: 11. The CDR3 is 16 amino acids.

This chain joins TRBV18 and TRBJ2-7, with a possible D match to TRBD1 (6 bases). Looked up from germline, CDR1 is KGHSH and CDR2 is LQKENI. The CDR3 is 15 residues long. V was cut by 2 bases and J by 9 bases, with 20 bases left in between. CDR3 region: CASSPGAPPDSRQYF. CDR3 bases: TGTGCCAGCTCACCAGGGGCCCCGCCGGACAGCCGGCAGTACTTC.

This chain uses TRBV3-1 (or the pseudogene TRBV3-2) with TRBJ1-2; D is uncertain. CDR3 length: 15 amino acids. Germline V gene lookup returns CDR1 LGHDT and CDR2 YNNKEL (reference sequence). The ends were cut back, 4 bases at V and 3 bases at J, with 15 bases in the middle. CDR3 in amino acids: CASSLRPGGDYGYTF. The CDR3 nucleotides are TGTGCCAGCAGCCTCCGACCCGGAGGTGACTATGGCTACACCTTC.

The CDR3 coding sequence is TGTGCCAGCAGCCTAGACGGGAATAATTCACCCCTCCACTTT. Its translation: CASSLDGNNSPLHF. The chain employs TRBV7-9 and TRBJ1-6; unclear D gene. CDR1 is SEHNR and CDR2 is FQNEAQ in the germline V gene (reference sequence). This CDR3 is built from 14 residues. V was trimmed by 5 bases and J by 5 bases, leaving 10 bases between them.

The chain couples TRBV18 to TRBJ2-7, with 10 bases aligning to TRBD2. The CDR3 is 14 residues long. Germline loops: CDR1 KGHSH, CDR2 LQKENI. The V and J ends lost 3 bases and 3 bases, in that order; junction bases with no gene match: 2. CDR3 loop: CASSPGLADYEQYF. In nucleotides, the CDR3 is TGTGCCAGCTCACCCGGACTAGCGGACTACGAGCAGTACTTC.

This clone has a handful of counts. This chain connects TRBV7-9 to TRBJ1-1; D is perhaps TRBD1 (5 bases). Germline CDR1 is SEHNR and CDR2 is FQNEAQ (reference sequence). Trimming pared 1 base from V and 7 bases from J, leaving 7 bases between. The CDR3 is 12 amino acids. CDR3 nucleotides: TGTGCCAGCAGCTTAGAGACAGTTGAAGCTTTCTTT. It encodes CASSLETVEAFF.

This clone was found a few times. The rearrangement links TRBV19 to TRBJ2-7, with 12 bases identical to TRBD2. V lost 3 bases, J lost 5 bases, and 2 bases stayed unmatched. Germline V gene lookup returns CDR1 LNHDA and CDR2 SQIVND (reference sequence). The CDR3 runs to 14 residues. The CDR3 bases are TGTGCCAGTAGTATGACTAGCGGGAGCCACGAGCAGTACTTC. Protein: CASSMTSGSHEQYF.

A remark on this clone: A read error may produce the germline difference seen at one junction end. J is TRBJ2-5 and V is TRBV2, with TRBD2 matching 8 bases. This CDR3 is built from 17 residues. In germline, CDR1 is SNHLY, CDR2 FYNNEI. CDR3 sequence reads: CASSEEAGEDLGETQYF. The CDR3, as DNA: TGTGCCAGCAGCGAAGAAGCGGGAGAAGATTTAGGAGAGACCCAGTACTTC.